This T cell receptor (beta chain) was captured in a study of post-analysis software for immune sequencing data. To note about this clonotype: Antigen: not known.

The TCR beta cDNA libraries carried unique molecular identifiers. TCRdb called the PCR reads again in MiXCR, with one record for every CDR3 protein. The table includes under 900,000 distinct CDR3 sequences, about 50% detected once. The CDR3 has 15 amino acids. Germline-derived CDR1 and CDR2 are SGDLS and YYNGEE. Broader study findings: TRBV segments more frequent in patients than in controls numbered roughly 5 and included TRBV5-6, TRBV5-1 and TRBV20-1. Patients with multiple sclerosis recorded significantly lower normalized Chao1 diversity than controls, the study found.

The V and J genes are TRBV9 and TRBJ2-5; tentative D call: TRBD1 (5 bases). Gene TRBJ2-7 matches the end of the DNA better, so the J call may be wrong. This TCR came from a girl aged 5 to 17 with multiple sclerosis. Sequences were obtained from blood. The CDR3 DNA is TGTGCCAGCAGCGTAGTGGGGCCCCTGGGCTACGAGCAGTACTTC. Encoded protein: CASSVVGPLGYEQYF.